The rows below give T cell receptor beta chains drawn from one sample of a study of blood T cell repertoires in COVID-19. The assay was immunoSEQ multiplex PCR, and TCRdb's table has in-frame clones only and misses some. The sample carries 150,000 or so clones, about 80% recorded once. Sequencing was carried out using peripheral blood. The origin of the receptors is a woman aged 40 to 50 with COVID-19, enrolled during active disease. Each CDR3 is given with its conserved first and last residue. Each record gives: D gene, J gene, V gene, clone size, CDR3 protein, CDR3 DNA. A D gene is named only where the DNA matches it firmly. The size entry is marked missing in some rows and otherwise reads once, few, many or a size class.

d_call: .
j_call: TRBJ2-3
v_call: TRBV9
clone_size: .
cdr3_aa: CASSYNTDTQYF
cdr3_nt: TGTGCCAGCAGCTATAACACAGATACGCAGTATTTT

d_call: .
j_call: TRBJ2-2
v_call: TRBV10-3
clone_size: .
cdr3_aa: CAISPTGETGELFF
cdr3_nt: TGTGCCATCAGCCCAACCGGAGAGACCGGGGAGCTGTTTTTT

d_call: .
j_call: TRBJ2-7
v_call: TRBV6-2/TRBV6-3
clone_size: .
cdr3_aa: CASSYSLRTGTYEQYF
cdr3_nt: TGTGCCAGCAGTTACTCGCTGCGGACTGGGACCTACGAGCAGTACTTC

d_call: TRBD2
j_call: TRBJ2-5
v_call: TRBV29-1
clone_size: .
cdr3_aa: CSVEDPVGGEKETQYF
cdr3_nt: TGCAGCGTTGAAGATCCGGTGGGAGGGGAGAAAGAGACCCAGTACTTC

d_call: .
j_call: TRBJ1-5
v_call: TRBV19
clone_size: once
cdr3_aa: CASSTGKNSNQPQHF
cdr3_nt: TGTGCCAGTAGTACAGGGAAGAATAGCAATCAGCCCCAGCATTTT

d_call: TRBD1
j_call: TRBJ1-2
v_call: TRBV18
clone_size: few
cdr3_aa: CASSPKQGNYGYTF
cdr3_nt: TGTGCCAGCTCACCAAAACAGGGGAACTATGGCTACACCTTC

d_call: TRBD1
j_call: TRBJ2-1
v_call: TRBV14
clone_size: .
cdr3_aa: CASSTTRGRGSSYNEQFF
cdr3_nt: TGTGCCAGCAGCACGACCAGGGGGCGAGGGAGCTCCTACAATGAGCAGTTCTTC

d_call: .
j_call: TRBJ1-1
v_call: TRBV28
clone_size: .
cdr3_aa: CASSLWTITEAFF
cdr3_nt: TGTGCCAGCAGTCTGTGGACAATCACTGAAGCTTTCTTT

d_call: .
j_call: TRBJ1-2
v_call: TRBV7-9
clone_size: .
cdr3_aa: CASSFGGGYGYTF
cdr3_nt: TGTGCCAGCAGCTTCGGGGGAGGCTATGGCTACACCTTC

d_call: .
j_call: TRBJ1-2
v_call: TRBV12-3/TRBV12-4
clone_size: .
cdr3_aa: CASSLSSGYGYTF
cdr3_nt: TGTGCCAGCAGTTTATCTTCGGGCTATGGCTACACCTTC

d_call: .
j_call: TRBJ2-6
v_call: TRBV3-1/TRBV3-2
clone_size: .
cdr3_aa: CASSRKGGRANVLTF
cdr3_nt: TGTGCCAGCAGCCGAAAAGGGGGAAGGGCCAACGTCCTGACTTTC

d_call: TRBD1
j_call: TRBJ2-3
v_call: TRBV2
clone_size: .
cdr3_aa: CASLPQGPRVRQGASQYF
cdr3_nt: TGTGCCAGCTTACCGCAGGGCCCCCGAGTCAGACAGGGGGCTTCGCAGTATTTT

d_call: TRBD1
j_call: TRBJ1-4
v_call: TRBV18
clone_size: .
cdr3_aa: CASSPRQGGEKLFF
cdr3_nt: TGTGCCAGCTCGCCCCGACAGGGGGGTGAAAAACTGTTTTTT

d_call: TRBD1
j_call: TRBJ1-2
v_call: TRBV7-8
clone_size: .
cdr3_aa: CASSLDHPGQTMLGGYTF
cdr3_nt: TGTGCCAGCAGCCTGGATCATCCGGGACAGACAATGTTGGGTGGCTACACCTTC

d_call: .
j_call: TRBJ2-1
v_call: TRBV27
clone_size: .
cdr3_aa: CASRPGTVYNEQFF
cdr3_nt: TGTGCCAGCAGACCCGGGACTGTGTACAATGAGCAGTTCTTC

d_call: TRBD1
j_call: TRBJ1-1
v_call: TRBV24-1
clone_size: once
cdr3_aa: CATNQQGTTEAFF
cdr3_nt: TGTGCCACCAATCAACAGGGGACTACTGAAGCTTTCTTT

d_call: .
j_call: TRBJ1-6
v_call: TRBV18
clone_size: .
cdr3_aa: CASSPIKLNSPLHF
cdr3_nt: TGTGCCAGCTCACCCATTAAGCTAAATTCACCCCTCCACTTT

d_call: .
j_call: TRBJ2-7
v_call: TRBV5-1
clone_size: .
cdr3_aa: CASSLGRGWGEQYF
cdr3_nt: TGCGCCAGCAGCTTGGGGCGGGGTTGGGGAGAGCAGTACTTC

d_call: .
j_call: TRBJ1-1
v_call: TRBV10-3
clone_size: .
cdr3_aa: CAINPGGNTEAFF
cdr3_nt: TGTGCCATCAACCCCGGGGGGAACACTGAAGCTTTCTTT

d_call: TRBD2
j_call: TRBJ2-5
v_call: TRBV10-1
clone_size: .
cdr3_aa: CASSAPRKNGRSAQETQYF
cdr3_nt: TGCGCCAGCAGCGCCCCCAGGAAAAACGGGAGGAGCGCACAAGAGACCCAGTACTTC

d_call: TRBD1
j_call: TRBJ2-2
v_call: TRBV4-2
clone_size: .
cdr3_aa: CASSRGTGNTGELFF
cdr3_nt: TGTGCCAGCAGCCGAGGGACAGGGAACACCGGGGAGCTGTTTTTT

d_call: TRBD2
j_call: TRBJ2-1
v_call: TRBV2
clone_size: .
cdr3_aa: CASNRPGLDYNEQFF
cdr3_nt: TGTGCCAGCAATAGGCCGGGACTAGACTACAATGAGCAGTTCTTC

d_call: TRBD2
j_call: TRBJ2-1
v_call: TRBV5-4
clone_size: .
cdr3_aa: CASSIGLAGLNEQFF
cdr3_nt: TGTGCCAGCAGCATAGGACTAGCGGGACTAAATGAGCAGTTCTTC

d_call: TRBD1
j_call: TRBJ1-5
v_call: TRBV6-5
clone_size: .
cdr3_aa: CASEWDRRLNQPQHF
cdr3_nt: TGTGCCAGCGAGTGGGACAGGCGCCTCAATCAGCCCCAGCATTTT

d_call: .
j_call: TRBJ1-1
v_call: TRBV25-1
clone_size: .
cdr3_aa: CASVGGVMNTEAFF
cdr3_nt: TGTGCCAGCGTGGGAGGGGTCATGAACACTGAAGCTTTCTTT

d_call: TRBD1
j_call: TRBJ1-1
v_call: TRBV7-8
clone_size: .
cdr3_aa: CASSYKWGQGAGNTEAFF
cdr3_nt: TGTGCCAGCAGCTATAAGTGGGGACAGGGGGCCGGGAACACTGAAGCTTTCTTT

d_call: .
j_call: TRBJ2-5
v_call: TRBV5-1
clone_size: .
cdr3_aa: CASSLGLAARRVETQYF
cdr3_nt: TGCGCCAGCAGCTTGGGGTTAGCGGCCCGGAGGGTCGAGACCCAGTACTTC

d_call: .
j_call: TRBJ1-4
v_call: TRBV10-1
clone_size: medium-sized
cdr3_aa: CASSASGAVTNEKLFF
cdr3_nt: TGCGCCAGCAGTGCGTCAGGGGCTGTTACTAATGAAAAACTGTTTTTT

d_call: .
j_call: TRBJ1-1
v_call: TRBV6-5
clone_size: .
cdr3_aa: CASIRQESTEAFF
cdr3_nt: TGTGCCAGCATCAGACAGGAAAGCACTGAAGCTTTCTTT